Included here is one T cell receptor beta chain sequence, with context. The specificity of this receptor is unknown. No base quality values were provided; no much bigger clone lies one nucleotide off. All donors were healthy Caucasians. The twin cohort comprised three pairs of female monozygotic twins, all aged about 18 to 29 years. Miltenyi CD45RO+ enrichment and human naive T-cell isolation kits were used to isolate memory (CD45RO+) and naive T cells from PBMC. The entry originates in a study of identical twins (dated by TCRdb to about 2016). In terms of the full investigation: TCR alpha and beta repertoires from monozygotic twins, unrelated adults of various ages and cord blood were deep-sequenced to test whether fetal clonotypes persist. Replicate twin experiments were performed at different times using different library preparation protocols to rule out contamination.

From the germline V gene (reference sequence), CDR1 is SEHNR and CDR2 is FQNEAQ. Inclusive of the bounding cysteine and phenylalanine, the CDR3 is 14 residues long. The kept DNA is CDR3 alone, 42 bases in frame from the first base. Relative to germline, V is missing 6 bases and J is missing 5 bases, with 9 bases of the junction outside any gene match. Overall study results and their limits: Compared with coincidental sharing between unrelated individuals, out-of-frame TCR alpha sequences shared between twins showed an excess of sequences with low generation probability. In monozygotic twins, recombination models systematically underestimated out-of-frame TCR alpha sharing, but the models matched the sharing seen between unrelated individuals. Invariant T cells such as MAIT and iNKT could partly confound zero-insertion analyses, though diverse VJ usage argued against this for most clonotypes. Fewer insertions were carried by abundant cord blood beta clonotypes, a similar but weaker trend appeared in young adult naive repertoires, and no such trend appeared in memory repertoires. The excess sharing between twins in beta out-of-frame sequences was weaker because fewer shared sequences reduced the signal-to-noise ratio. Because the same donors could not be followed over many years, the conclusions depended on cross-sectional statistical analysis.

Library generation was performed with 5' RACE. TCRdb shows the sequencer as Illumina HiSeq 2000. A universal primer binding site was introduced by template switching, and a unique molecular identifier was present in the final cDNA, enabling accurate counting of TCR cDNA molecules. Specific primers in the conserved constant-segment region were used to synthesize first-strand cDNA for TCR alpha and beta chains. To control for contamination, every cDNA library was double barcoded, receiving both a SMART-Mk sample barcode and Illumina barcodes. TruSeq adapter sequences along with Illumina sample barcodes were introduced in two successive PCR steps. Sequencing of the TCR alpha and beta cDNA libraries was done on the Illumina HiSeq platform using custom primers. For the original study's pipeline: MiGEC processed the raw reads to extract unique molecular identifiers, while MiXCR was used to determine the CDR3 positions. For each individual, recombination models were inferred using an EM algorithm with the repgenHMM and IGoR tools. Shared clonotypes were analyzed with the tcR package in R, and sharing was normalized by the product of cloneset sizes. To study raw recombination free of thymic and clonal selection effects, out-of-frame nonproductive sequences were analyzed. The public reads were quality trimmed at Q25 with fastp and then assembled into clones with MiXCR by TCRdb, keeping productive beta chains. Entries that share a CDR3 protein sequence are merged under the most common genes and DNA. TCRdb assigned the V and J calls; the authors' analysis was not used. Recorded for this sample are some 250,000 distinct CDR3 sequences; about 13% of them occurred a single time. The ten most abundant clones make up roughly 3.7% of the sample.

The data also belong to a second study, concerning yellow fever vaccine responses in identical twins. That second report states: According to the authors, the vaccine-induced T cell response in identical twins seemed to be partly convergent and partly specific to each individual. In identical twins, the study followed T cell clones that responded to the vaccine with precision.

Sequencing used memory (CD45RO+) T cells sorted from blood. The sample's cell subset or site label is to be understood as: CD45RO+ enriched T cells. This TCR was recovered from a woman aged 18-29 years in good health. Rearrangement joined TRBV7-9 to TRBJ2-7, and 8 junction bases match TRBD2. The CDR3 is CASSQAGVFHEQYF. The DNA sequence reads TGTGCCAGCAGTCAAGCGGGAGTATTCCACGAGCAGTACTTC.